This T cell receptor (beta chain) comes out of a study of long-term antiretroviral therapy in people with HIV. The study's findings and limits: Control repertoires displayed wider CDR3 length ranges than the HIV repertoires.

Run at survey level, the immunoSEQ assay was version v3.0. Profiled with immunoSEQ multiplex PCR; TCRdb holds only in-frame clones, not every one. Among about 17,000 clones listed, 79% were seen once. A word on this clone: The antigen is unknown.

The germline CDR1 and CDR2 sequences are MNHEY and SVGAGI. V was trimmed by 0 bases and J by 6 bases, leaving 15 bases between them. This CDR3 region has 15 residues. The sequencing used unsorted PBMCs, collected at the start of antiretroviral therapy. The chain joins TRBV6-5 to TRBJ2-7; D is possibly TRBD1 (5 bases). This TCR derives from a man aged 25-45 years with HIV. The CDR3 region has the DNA TGTGCCAGCAGTTACTCAGGTCAGGGTTCGGGCGAGCAGTACTTC. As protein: CASSYSGQGSGEQYF.